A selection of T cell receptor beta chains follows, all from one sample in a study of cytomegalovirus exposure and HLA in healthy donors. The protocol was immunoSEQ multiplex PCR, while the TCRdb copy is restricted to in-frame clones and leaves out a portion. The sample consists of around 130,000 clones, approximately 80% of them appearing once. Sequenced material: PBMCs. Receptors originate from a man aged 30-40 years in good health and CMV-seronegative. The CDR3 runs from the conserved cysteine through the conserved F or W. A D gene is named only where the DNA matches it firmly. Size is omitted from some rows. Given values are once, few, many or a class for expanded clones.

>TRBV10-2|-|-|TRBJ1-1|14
CASSENRVGTEAFF
TGCGCCAGCAGTGAGAACAGGGTAGGGACTGAAGCTTTCTTT
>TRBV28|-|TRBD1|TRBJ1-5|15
CASSLLQGADQPQHF
TGTGCCAGCAGTTTACTACAGGGGGCCGATCAGCCCCAGCATTTT
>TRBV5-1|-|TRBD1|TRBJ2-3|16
CASSLGGTGGTDTQYF
TGCGCCAGCAGCTTGGGGGGGACAGGGGGCACAGATACGCAGTATTTT
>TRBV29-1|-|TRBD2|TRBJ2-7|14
CSVDSSGSSYEQYF
TGCAGCGTTGACTCTAGCGGGAGCTCCTACGAGCAGTACTTC
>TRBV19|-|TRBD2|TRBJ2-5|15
CASSIRLAVKETQYF
TGTGCCAGTAGTATACGGCTAGCGGTAAAAGAGACCCAGTACTTC
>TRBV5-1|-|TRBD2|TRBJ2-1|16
CASSLPSPGLADEQFF
TGCGCCAGCAGCCTCCCCTCACCGGGACTAGCGGATGAGCAGTTCTTC
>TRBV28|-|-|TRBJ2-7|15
CASRLTGTYTYEQYF
TGTGCCAGCCGTCTTACCGGGACTTATACCTACGAGCAGTACTTC
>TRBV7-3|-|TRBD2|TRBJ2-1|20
CASSQGSSGTQGHSYNEQFF
TGTGCCAGCAGCCAAGGTTCTAGCGGGACCCAAGGCCATTCCTACAATGAGCAGTTCTTC
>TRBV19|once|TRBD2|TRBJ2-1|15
CASSISSGPYNEQFF
TGTGCCAGTAGTATCTCTAGCGGTCCCTACAATGAGCAGTTCTTC
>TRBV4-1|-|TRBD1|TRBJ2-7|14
CASSRRDSPYEQYF
TGCGCCAGCAGCCGCCGGGACAGCCCCTACGAGCAGTACTTC
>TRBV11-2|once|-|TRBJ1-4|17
CASSLRHQGIFGEKLFF
TGTGCCAGCAGCTTACGACACCAGGGGATTTTTGGTGAAAAACTGTTTTTT
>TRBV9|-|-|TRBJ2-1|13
CASSVGQLNEQFF
TGTGCCAGCAGCGTAGGTCAACTGAATGAGCAGTTCTTC
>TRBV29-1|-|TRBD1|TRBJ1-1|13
CSVATGGNTEAFF
TGCAGCGTAGCCACAGGGGGGAACACTGAAGCTTTCTTT
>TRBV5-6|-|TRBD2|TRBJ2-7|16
CASSFLSGSVFYEQYF
TGTGCCAGCAGCTTTCTTAGCGGGAGCGTCTTTTACGAGCAGTACTTC
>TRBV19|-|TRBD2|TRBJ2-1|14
CASSMQRENDEQFF
TGTGCCAGTAGTATGCAGCGGGAGAACGATGAGCAGTTCTTC
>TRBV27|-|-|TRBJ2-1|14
CASRTLTGINEQFF
TGTGCCAGCAGAACCCTCACGGGTATTAATGAGCAGTTCTTC
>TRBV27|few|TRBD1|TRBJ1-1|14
CASTGGKGDTEAFF
TGTGCCAGTACAGGGGGAAAAGGAGACACTGAAGCTTTCTTT
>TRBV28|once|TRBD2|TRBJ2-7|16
CASCRGGRGRSYEQYF
TGTGCCAGCTGTCGCGGGGGGCGGGGACGCTCCTACGAGCAGTACTTC
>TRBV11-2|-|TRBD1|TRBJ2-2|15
CASSLGQYNTGELFF
TGTGCCAGCAGCCTGGGACAGTATAACACCGGGGAGCTGTTTTTT
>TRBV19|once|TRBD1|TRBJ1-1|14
CASRPGQRNTEAFF
TGTGCCAGTAGACCGGGACAGAGGAACACTGAAGCTTTCTTT
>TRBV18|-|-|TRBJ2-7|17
CASSARGAGRSSYEQYF
TGTGCCAGCTCAGCCAGGGGGGCGGGGAGAAGCTCCTACGAGCAGTACTTC
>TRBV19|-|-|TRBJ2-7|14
CASSPSAGDYEQYF
TGTGCCAGTAGTCCGAGCGCAGGGGATTACGAGCAGTACTTC
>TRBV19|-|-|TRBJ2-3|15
CASSSRTAKPDTQYF
TGTGCCAGTAGTTCCCGGACAGCTAAACCAGATACGCAGTATTTT
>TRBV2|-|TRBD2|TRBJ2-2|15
CASSRTSTNTGELFF
TGTGCCAGCAGCCGGACTAGTACGAACACCGGGGAGCTGTTTTTT
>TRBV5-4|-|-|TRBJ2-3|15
CASSRRVRVTDTQYF
TGTGCCAGCAGTCGGAGGGTGCGGGTAACAGATACGCAGTATTTT
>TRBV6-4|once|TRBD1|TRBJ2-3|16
CASSTSGTGGGDTQYF
TGTGCCAGCAGTACCTCCGGGACAGGGGGAGGAGATACGCAGTATTTT
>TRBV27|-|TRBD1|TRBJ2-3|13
CASSRGQTDTQYF
TGTGCCAGCAGCAGGGGGCAGACAGATACGCAGTATTTT
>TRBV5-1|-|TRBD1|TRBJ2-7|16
CASSLGGDRATYEQYF
TGCGCCAGCAGTCTGGGAGGGGACAGGGCTACCTACGAGCAGTACTTC
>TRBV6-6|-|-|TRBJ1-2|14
CASIPQGFDYGYTF
TGTGCCAGCATCCCCCAGGGGTTCGACTATGGCTACACCTTC
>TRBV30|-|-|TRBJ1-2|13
CAWSYKTGHGYTF
TGTGCCTGGAGTTATAAAACAGGGCATGGCTACACCTTC
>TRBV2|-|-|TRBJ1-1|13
CASNPGYGTEAFF
TGTGCCAGCAATCCGGGGTACGGCACTGAAGCTTTCTTT
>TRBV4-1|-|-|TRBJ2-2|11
CASSQVQELFF
TGCGCCAGCAGCCAGGTACAAGAGCTGTTTTTT
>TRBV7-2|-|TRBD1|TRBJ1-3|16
CASSWDRAIVGNTIYF
TGTGCCAGCAGCTGGGACAGGGCGATAGTAGGAAACACCATATATTTT
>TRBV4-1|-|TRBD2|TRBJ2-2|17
CASSHGLAGVNTGELFF
TGCGCCAGCAGCCACGGGCTAGCGGGAGTTAACACCGGGGAGCTGTTTTTT
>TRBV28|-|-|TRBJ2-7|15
CASSLTGSISYEQYF
TGTGCCAGCAGTTTAACCGGGAGCATTTCCTACGAGCAGTACTTC
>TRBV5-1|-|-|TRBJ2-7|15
CASRGAGTVSYEQYF
TGCGCCAGCCGAGGGGCGGGGACGGTGTCCTACGAGCAGTACTTC
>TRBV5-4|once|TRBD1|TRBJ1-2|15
CASSRRDRGFYGYTF
TGTGCCAGCAGCCGCCGGGACAGGGGGTTCTATGGCTACACCTTC
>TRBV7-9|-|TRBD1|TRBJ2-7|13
CASMDRGLYEQYF
TGTGCCAGCATGGACAGGGGGCTATACGAGCAGTACTTC
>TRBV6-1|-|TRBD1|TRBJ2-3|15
CASSRTGQTTDTQYF
TGTGCCAGCAGCAGGACAGGGCAAACCACAGATACGCAGTATTTT
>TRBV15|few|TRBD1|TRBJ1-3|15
CATSIPGTAGNTIYF
TGTGCCACCAGCATCCCCGGGACAGCTGGAAACACCATATATTTT
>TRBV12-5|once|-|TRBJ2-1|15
CASGIRDWQVGEQFF
TGTGCTAGTGGGATCCGGGACTGGCAAGTTGGTGAGCAGTTCTTC
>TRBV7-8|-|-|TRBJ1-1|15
CASSPHPGRNTEAFF
TGTGCCAGCAGCCCCCACCCGGGTCGGAACACTGAAGCTTTCTTT
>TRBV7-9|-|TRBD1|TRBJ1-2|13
CASSPLTGVGYPF
TGTGCCAGCAGCCCACTGACAGGGGTTGGCTACCCCTTC
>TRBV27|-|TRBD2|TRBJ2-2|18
CASSRTSGRFVDTGELFF
TGTGCCAGCAGCCGGACTAGCGGGAGATTTGTTGACACCGGGGAGCTGTTTTTT
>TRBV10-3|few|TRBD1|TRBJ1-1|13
CAISGQGGTEAFF
TGTGCCATCAGCGGACAGGGAGGCACTGAAGCTTTCTTT